These T cell receptor beta chains were read from a single sample in a study of blood T cell repertoires in COVID-19. Assay used: immunoSEQ multiplex PCR; TCRdb lists only in-frame clones, some missing. The table has 350,000 to 400,000 clones, about nine tenths seen once. Sequencing was carried out using PBMCs or T cells enriched from blood (not recorded which). The receptors were sampled from a woman in her forties who had been exposed to COVID-19. CDR3s include the opening cysteine and the closing phenylalanine or tryptophan. Fields, in order: J gene, V gene, D gene, clone size, CDR3 DNA, CDR3 protein. D genes are given only for firm matches. A clone size is listed for some rows: how often the clone was seen (once, few, many), or a class if it is expanded.

TRBJ1-2	TRBV30	TRBD1	NA	TGTGCCCGACGACAGGGGCCCTATGGCTACACCTTC	CARRQGPYGYTF
TRBJ2-1	TRBV6-5	TRBD2	NA	TGTGCCAGCAGTAAGCGGGAGCGCAACAATGAGCAGTTCTTC	CASSKRERNNEQFF
TRBJ2-5	TRBV2	NA	NA	TGTGCCAGCAGACAGGCCCAAGAGACCCAGTACTTC	CASRQAQETQYF
TRBJ2-3	TRBV18	NA	NA	TGTGCCAGCTCACCATTGGTCAACCGCGGGACAGATACGCAGTATTTT	CASSPLVNRGTDTQYF
TRBJ1-2	TRBV4-3	NA	NA	TGCGCCAGCAGCCAAGATGTCGGACGGGGGGCGGAAGGCTACACCTTC	CASSQDVGRGAEGYTF
TRBJ1-5	TRBV30	TRBD1	NA	TGTGCCTGGAGTATCCCGGACAGGGAGGGTCAGCCCCAGCATTTT	CAWSIPDREGQPQHF
TRBJ1-1	TRBV6-5	NA	NA	TGTGCCAGCCAGAGGGATATGGGCGCTGAAGCTTTCTTT	CASQRDMGAEAFF
TRBJ1-6	TRBV12-5	TRBD1	NA	TGTGCTAGTGGTTTGGGGACAGGGACAAATTCACCCCTCCACTTT	CASGLGTGTNSPLHF
TRBJ2-4	TRBV4-2	NA	NA	TGTGCCAGCTGCCAAGAAACCCTTGCGGGTTCGGTACAAATTCTAGCCAAAAACATTCAGTACTTC	CASCQETLAGSVQILAKNIQYF
TRBJ1-1	TRBV19	TRBD1	NA	TGTGCCAGTAGTAGGGGACAGGCGGGCACTGAAGCTTTCTTT	CASSRGQAGTEAFF
TRBJ1-2	TRBV27	NA	NA	TGTGCCAGCAGTAGGATTAACAGGGTTGATAACTATGGCTACACCTTC	CASSRINRVDNYGYTF
TRBJ1-1	TRBV19	NA	NA	TGTGCCAGTAGTGCTCAGGGATGGGGCACTGAAGCTTTCTTT	CASSAQGWGTEAFF
TRBJ2-1	TRBV10-3	TRBD2	once	TGTGCCATCAGTGACCCTCCGGGGCGGGGGGTAGGTAATGAGCAGTTCTTC	CAISDPPGRGVGNEQFF
TRBJ1-2	TRBV19	TRBD1	NA	TGTGCCAGTAGTAGAGGGGACAGAACTTATGGCTACACCTTC	CASSRGDRTYGYTF
TRBJ1-4	TRBV30	TRBD1	NA	TGTGCCTCGAACAGGGGGAAGGTCGTGGCTAATGAAAAACTGTTTTTT	CASNRGKVVANEKLFF